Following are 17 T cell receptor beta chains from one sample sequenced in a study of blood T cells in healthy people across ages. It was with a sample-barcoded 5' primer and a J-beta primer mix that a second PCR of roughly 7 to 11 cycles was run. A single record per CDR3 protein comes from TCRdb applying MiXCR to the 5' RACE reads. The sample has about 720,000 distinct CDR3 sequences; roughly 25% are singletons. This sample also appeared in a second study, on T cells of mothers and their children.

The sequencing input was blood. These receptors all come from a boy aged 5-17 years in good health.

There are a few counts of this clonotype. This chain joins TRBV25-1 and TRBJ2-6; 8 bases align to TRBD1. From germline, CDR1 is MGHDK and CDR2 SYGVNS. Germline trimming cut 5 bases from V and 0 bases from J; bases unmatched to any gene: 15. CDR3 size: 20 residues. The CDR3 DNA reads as TGTGCCAGCAGTCCCCGTCAGGGGGCGCCGAACCCCTCTGGGGCCAACGTCCTGACTTTC. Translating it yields CASSPRQGAPNPSGANVLTF.

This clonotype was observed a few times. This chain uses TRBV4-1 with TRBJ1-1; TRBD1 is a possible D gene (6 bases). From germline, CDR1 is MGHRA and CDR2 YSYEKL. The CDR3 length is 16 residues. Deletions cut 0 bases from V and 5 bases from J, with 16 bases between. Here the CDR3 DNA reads TGCGCCAGCAGCCAAGATGGGATCGACAGGCAAACTGAAGCTTTCTTT. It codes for CASSQDGIDRQTEAFF.

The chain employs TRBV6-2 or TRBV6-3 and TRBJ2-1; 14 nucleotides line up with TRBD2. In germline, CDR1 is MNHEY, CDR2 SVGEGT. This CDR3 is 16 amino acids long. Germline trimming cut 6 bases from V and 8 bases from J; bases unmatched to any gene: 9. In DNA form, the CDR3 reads TGTGCCAGCAGCCTCAATCCGGGACTAGCGGGAGATGAGCAGTTCTTC. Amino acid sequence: CASSLNPGLAGDEQFF.

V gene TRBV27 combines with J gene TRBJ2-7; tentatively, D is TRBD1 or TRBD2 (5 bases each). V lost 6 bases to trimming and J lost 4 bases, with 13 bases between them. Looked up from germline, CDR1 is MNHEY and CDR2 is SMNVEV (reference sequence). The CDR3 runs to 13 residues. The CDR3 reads CASRPLGVYEQYF. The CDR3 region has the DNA TGTGCCAGCAGGCCCTTGGGGGTATACGAGCAGTACTTC.

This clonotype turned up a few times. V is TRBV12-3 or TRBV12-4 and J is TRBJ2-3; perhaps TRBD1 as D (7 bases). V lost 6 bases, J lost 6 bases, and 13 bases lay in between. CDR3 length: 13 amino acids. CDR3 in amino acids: CASRKQGRDTQYF. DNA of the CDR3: TGTGCCAGCAGAAAACAGGGGAGGGATACGCAGTATTTT.

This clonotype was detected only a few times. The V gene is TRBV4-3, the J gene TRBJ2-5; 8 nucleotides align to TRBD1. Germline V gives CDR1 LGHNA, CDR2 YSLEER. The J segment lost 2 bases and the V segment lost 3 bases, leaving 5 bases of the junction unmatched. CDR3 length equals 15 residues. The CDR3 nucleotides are TGCGCCAGCAGCCACCCTGACAGGGGTCAAGAGACCCAGTACTTC. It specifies CASSHPDRGQETQYF.

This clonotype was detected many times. The CDR3 is CASSLEAYNEQFF. The DNA for the CDR3 is TGTGCCAGCAGCTTGGAGGCCTACAATGAGCAGTTCTTC. This chain uses TRBV6-1 with TRBJ2-1; D possibly corresponds to TRBD2 (5 bases). CDR1 MNHNS and CDR2 SASEGT come from the germline V gene. The V gene lost 6 bases and the J gene lost 2 bases, with 8 bases spanning the gap. The CDR3 runs to 13 residues.

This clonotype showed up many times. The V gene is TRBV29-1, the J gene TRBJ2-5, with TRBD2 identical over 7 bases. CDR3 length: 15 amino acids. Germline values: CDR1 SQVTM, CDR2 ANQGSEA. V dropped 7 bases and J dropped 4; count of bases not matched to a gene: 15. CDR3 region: CSAEGGTGRLETQYF. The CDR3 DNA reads TGCAGCGCCGAGGGAGGGACTGGAAGATTAGAGACCCAGTACTTC.

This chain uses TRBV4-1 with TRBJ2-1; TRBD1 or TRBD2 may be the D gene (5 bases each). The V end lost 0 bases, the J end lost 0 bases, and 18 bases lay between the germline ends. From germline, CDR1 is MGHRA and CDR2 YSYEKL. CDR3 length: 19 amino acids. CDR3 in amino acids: CASSQDPGTLQGSYNEQFF. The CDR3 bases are TGCGCCAGCAGCCAAGATCCCGGGACGCTGCAGGGCTCCTACAATGAGCAGTTCTTC.

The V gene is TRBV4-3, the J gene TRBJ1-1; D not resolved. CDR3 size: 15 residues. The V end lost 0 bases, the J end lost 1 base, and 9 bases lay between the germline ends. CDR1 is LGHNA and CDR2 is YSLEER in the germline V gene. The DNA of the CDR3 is TGCGCCAGCAGCCAAGATAGTAGCTCGAACACTGAAGCTTTCTTT. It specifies CASSQDSSSNTEAFF.

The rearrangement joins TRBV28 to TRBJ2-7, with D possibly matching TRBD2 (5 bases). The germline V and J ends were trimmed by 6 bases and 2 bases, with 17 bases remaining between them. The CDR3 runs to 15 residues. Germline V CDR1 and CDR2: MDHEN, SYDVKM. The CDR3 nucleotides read TGTGCCAGCAGCCTACCCGGGGTGCAGGCCTACGAGCAGTACTTC. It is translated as CASSLPGVQAYEQYF.

This chain's CDR3 is CASSLAGGLTGELFF. The CDR3 coding sequence is TGTGCCAGCAGTTTAGCGGGAGGTCTCACCGGGGAGCTGTTTTTT. The chain recombines TRBV12-3 or TRBV12-4 with TRBJ2-2, with D possibly being TRBD2 (6 bases). CDR3 length equals 15 residues. Trimming shortened V by 0 bases and J by 4 bases, and 9 bases separated the two germline ends.

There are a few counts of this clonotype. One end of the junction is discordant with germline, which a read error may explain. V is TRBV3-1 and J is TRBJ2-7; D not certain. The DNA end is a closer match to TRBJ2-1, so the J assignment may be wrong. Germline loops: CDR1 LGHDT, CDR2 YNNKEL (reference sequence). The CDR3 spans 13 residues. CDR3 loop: CACSQARKGEQFF. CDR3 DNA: TGTGCCTGCAGCCAGGCAAGGAAGGGTGAGCAGTTCTTC.

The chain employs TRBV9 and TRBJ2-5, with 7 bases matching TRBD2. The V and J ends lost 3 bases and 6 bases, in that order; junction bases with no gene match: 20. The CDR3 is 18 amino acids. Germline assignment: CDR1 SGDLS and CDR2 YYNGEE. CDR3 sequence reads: CASSATSASGGGWKTQYF. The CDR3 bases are TGTGCCAGCAGCGCCACGTCAGCGTCTGGGGGAGGGTGGAAGACCCAGTACTTC.

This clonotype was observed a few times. The CDR3 loop is CASSYRGLSSYEQYF. CDR3 in DNA: TGTGCCAGCAGTTACCGCGGACTGAGCTCCTACGAGCAGTACTTC. This chain connects TRBV6-2 or TRBV6-3 to TRBJ2-7, with a possible D match to TRBD2 (5 bases). There are 15 residues in the CDR3. CDR1 MNHEY and CDR2 SVGEGT come from the germline V gene. Trimming pared 2 bases from V and 0 bases from J, leaving 11 bases between.

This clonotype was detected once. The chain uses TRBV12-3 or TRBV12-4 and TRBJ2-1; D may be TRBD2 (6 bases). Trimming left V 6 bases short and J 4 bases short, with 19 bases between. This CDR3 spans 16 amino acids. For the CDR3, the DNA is TGTGCCAGCAGCTTAAGGGTCTCGGGGACTTACAATGAGCAGTTCTTC. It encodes CASSLRVSGTYNEQFF.

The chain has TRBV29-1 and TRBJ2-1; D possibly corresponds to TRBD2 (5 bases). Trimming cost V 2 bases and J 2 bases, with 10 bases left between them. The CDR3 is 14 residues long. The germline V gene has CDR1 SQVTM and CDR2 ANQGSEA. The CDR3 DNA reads TGCAGCGTTGAATCGGGAAGCCCCTACAATGAGCAGTTCTTC. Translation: CSVESGSPYNEQFF.